This T cell receptor (beta chain) was recorded in a study of T cell responses to AZD1222 COVID-19 vaccine. Measured with immunoSEQ multiplex PCR; TCRdb has only the in-frame clones, and not every one. The data show some 120,000 clones, 90% seen once. Germline V gene lookup returns CDR1 SGHNT and CDR2 YENEEA. This CDR3 contains 16 residues. Trimming pared 2 bases from V and 3 bases from J, leaving 17 bases between. As for this clone: Its matching antigen is unknown.

Findings and caveats of the study: The donor cohort was predominantly white British with a female majority, and clonal diversity may have been underestimated. Spike-specific TCR depth and breadth grew after two AZD1222 doses. Baseline testing showed seropositivity in only 5 or 6 AZD1222 recipients. Unmutated variant regions are reportedly the target of nearly half of TCRs that are spike-specific.

The receptor comes from an adult in good health. The rearrangement links TRBV11-3 to TRBJ2-7; D uncertain. Specimen: peripheral blood, collected on day 0 of MenACWY control vaccination. The CDR3 spells CASSLFLPKVCYEQYV. The CDR3 nucleotides read TGTGCCAGCAGCTTATTTCTCCCTAAGGTTTGCTACGAGCAGTACGTC.